Shown below are 26 T cell receptor beta chains from a single sample sequenced in a study of cytotoxic CD8 clonotypes in ibrutinib-treated CLL. Using immunoSEQ multiplex PCR, the repertoire was profiled, and TCRdb retains in-frame clones only, with some absent. The table shows about 22,000 clones, with roughly four fifths occurring only once. This sample comprised PBMCs, obtained before ibrutinib treatment. The source is a human donor with chronic lymphocytic leukemia.

The rearrangement uses TRBV29-1 and TRBJ1-4; unclear D gene. V gave up 6 bases and J gave up 4 bases, with 9 bases separating them. The germline V gene has CDR1 SQVTM and CDR2 ANQGSEA. This CDR3 has 12 residues. CDR3 sequence: CSVMRGNEKLFF. CDR3 in DNA: TGCAGCGTCATGCGGGGTAATGAAAAACTGTTTTTT.

In this sample, this clone turned up a few times. The DNA of the CDR3 is TGCGCCAGCAGGGGCAGCAGCTCCTACGAGCAGTACTTC. Its protein product is CASRGSSSYEQYF. This chain links TRBV5-1 with TRBJ2-7; D gene unclear. CDR1 and CDR2 (germline): SGHRS, YFSETQ. The ends were cut back, 5 bases at V and 0 bases at J, with 9 bases in the middle. This CDR3 contains 13 residues.

This rearrangement joins TRBV7-9 to TRBJ2-1; a possible D gene is TRBD1 (5 bases). The CDR3 spans 10 residues. Trimming stripped 6 bases from V and 8 bases from J, with 5 bases between. Germline V gene lookup returns CDR1 SEHNR and CDR2 FQNEAQ (reference sequence). In DNA form, the CDR3 reads TGTGCCAGCAGGGGGCATGAGCAGTTCTTC. Translated: CASRGHEQFF.

The chain has TRBV19 and TRBJ1-2, with D maybe TRBD1 (6 bases). Germline CDR1 is LNHDA and CDR2 is SQIVND (reference sequence). CDR3 length: 14 residues. Between the trimmed V and J ends, which lost 7 bases and 8 bases, there was a span of 20 bases. In nucleotides, the CDR3 is TGTGCCAGTACACCATTAGGGGGATCGGGAGGCTACACCTTC. Its protein is CASTPLGGSGGYTF.

This chain uses TRBV18 with TRBJ1-4; D ambiguous. The CDR3 totals 13 residues. The germline V gene encodes CDR1 KGHSH and CDR2 LQKENI. The germline V and J ends were trimmed by 4 bases and 10 bases, with 13 bases remaining between them. The CDR3 protein is CASSLSSSGKLFF. DNA for the CDR3: TGTGCCAGCTCACTCAGCAGCTCCGGAAAACTGTTTTTT.

This chain links TRBV19 with TRBJ1-1, with 7 bases identical to TRBD1. J was trimmed by 0 bases and V by 4 bases; bases with no gene match: 5. CDR1 and CDR2 from the germline V gene are LNHDA and SQIVND (reference sequence). The CDR3 extends over 15 amino acids. DNA of the CDR3: TGTGCCAGTAGTACGAAAGACAGGGTGAACACTGAAGCTTTCTTT. It encodes CASSTKDRVNTEAFF.

This clone was picked up a small number of times. This rearrangement joins TRBV2 to TRBJ1-1; possible D gene TRBD1, 6 bases. CDR1 and CDR2 from the germline V gene are SNHLY and FYNNEI. The V end was cut by 7 bases, the J end by 6 bases, with 15 bases between. The CDR3 is 13 amino acids. DNA of the CDR3: TGTGCCAGCACTCAAGGGGGTCTCGCTGAAGCTTTCTTT. The encoded protein is CASTQGGLAEAFF.

V and J are TRBV4-3 and TRBJ1-1; perhaps TRBD1 as D (6 bases). V lost 1 base and J 0 bases, leaving 15 bases between the germline ends. The CDR3 consists of 17 residues. Germline assignment: CDR1 LGHNA and CDR2 YSLEER. The CDR3 loop reads CASSQGWWTVMNTEAFF. The CDR3 bases are TGCGCCAGCAGCCAAGGTTGGTGGACAGTGATGAACACTGAAGCTTTCTTT.

This clone showed up just a few times. The chain recombines TRBV5-4 with TRBJ1-2, with D possibly matching TRBD1 (5 bases). Germline CDR1 reads SGHNT; CDR2 reads YYREEE (reference sequence). This CDR3 region has 14 residues. The V end lost 3 bases, the J end lost 7 bases, and 16 bases lay between the germline ends. CDR3 sequence: CASSWERQGIGYTF. DNA for the CDR3: TGTGCCAGCAGCTGGGAGAGGCAGGGAATTGGCTACACCTTC.

The V gene is TRBV2, the J gene TRBJ1-5, with 10 nucleotides matching TRBD1. CDR1 is SNHLY and CDR2 is FYNNEI in the germline V gene. This CDR3 has 14 amino acids. J lost 7 bases, V lost 4 bases, and 4 bases had no gene match. The CDR3 DNA reads TGTGCCAGCAGTGGGACAGGGGGGTTACAGCCCCAGCATTTT. Translating it yields CASSGTGGLQPQHF. The complete variable domain, with remaining parts taken from reference TRBV2 and TRBJ1-5, reads EPEVTQTPSHQVTQMGQEVILRCVPISNHLYFYWYRQILGQKVEFLVSFYNNEISEKSEIFDDQFSVERPDGSNFTLKIRSTKLEDSAMYFCASSGTGGLQPQHFGDGTRLSIL.

V gene TRBV5-1 combines with J gene TRBJ2-7; maybe TRBD2 (6 bases). CDR1 SGHRS and CDR2 YFSETQ come from the germline V gene. V shed 0 bases and J shed 3 bases, with 19 bases lying between them. This CDR3 has 17 amino acids. This chain's CDR3 is CASSLAFSRGTIYEQYF. CDR3 DNA sequence: TGCGCCAGCAGCTTGGCCTTTAGTCGCGGGACCATCTACGAGCAGTACTTC.

The chain employs TRBV19 and TRBJ1-5; D is uncertain. In germline, CDR1 is LNHDA, CDR2 SQIVND (reference sequence). This CDR3 region has 14 residues. The V gene lost 8 bases and the J gene lost 3 bases, with 14 bases spanning the gap. CDR3 loop: CASSVQITNQPQHF. Here the CDR3 DNA reads TGTGCCAGTTCGGTCCAAATCACCAATCAGCCCCAGCATTTT.

This chain joins TRBV5-1 and TRBJ2-6, with D perhaps matching TRBD2 (6 bases). This CDR3 comprises 18 residues. V lost 0 bases and J lost 0, with 13 bases in between. Germline V gives CDR1 SGHRS, CDR2 YFSETQ. The CDR3 DNA follows: TGCGCCAGCAGCTTGGGGCCGGGAGCATACTCTGGGGCCAACGTCCTGACTTTC. Translating gives CASSLGPGAYSGANVLTF.

The V call is TRBV7-9, the J call TRBJ1-2, with D unclear. Germline assignment: CDR1 SEHNR and CDR2 FQNEAQ (reference sequence). V was trimmed by 5 bases and J by 1 base, leaving 8 bases between them. This CDR3 is 13 amino acids long. CDR3 DNA sequence: TGTGCCAGCAGCGCTGACGTTAACTATGGCTACACCTTC. This gives the protein CASSADVNYGYTF.

V usage is TRBV5-5 and J usage is TRBJ2-1; D assignment may be TRBD1 or TRBD2 (6 bases each). The CDR3 is 19 amino acids. Germline V lookup: CDR1 SGHKS, CDR2 YYEKEE (reference sequence). Trimming left V 4 bases short and J 4 bases short, with 27 bases between. CDR3 nucleotide sequence: TGTGCCAGCAGCCACGTATGGGGGGCAAGTTACACTCATTACAATGAGCAGTTCTTC. Protein sequence: CASSHVWGASYTHYNEQFF.

The chain is built from TRBV19 and TRBJ1-3, with unresolved D. CDR3 length: 14 amino acids. Germline CDR1 LNHDA, CDR2 SQIVND (reference sequence). V was pared by 6 bases and J by 0 bases, with 9 bases between. CDR3 coding DNA: TGTGCCAGTAGGGCAGCCTTCTCTGGAAACACCATATATTTT. This codes for CASRAAFSGNTIYF.

V is TRBV2 and J is TRBJ2-1, with D possibly being TRBD1 (7 bases). Trimming stripped 10 bases from V and 7 bases from J, with 14 bases between. The CDR3 has 12 residues. CDR1 and CDR2 from the germline V gene are SNHLY and FYNNEI. This chain's CDR3 is CATRQGLNEQFF. The DNA of the CDR3 is TGTGCCACCCGACAGGGACTTAATGAGCAGTTCTTC.

This clone was recorded a few times. The rearrangement links TRBV27 to TRBJ2-7; D ambiguous. V was shortened by 3 bases and J by 0 bases, with 6 bases between the two germline ends. The CDR3 consists of 13 residues. Germline CDR1 reads MNHEY; CDR2 reads SMNVEV (reference sequence). CDR3 coding DNA: TGTGCCAGCAGTTTTATTCCCTCCTACGAGCAGTACTTC. Protein sequence: CASSFIPSYEQYF.

The rearrangement uses TRBV9 and TRBJ2-1, with TRBD2 as a possible D gene (6 bases). CDR3 length equals 14 residues. Germline V gene lookup returns CDR1 SGDLS and CDR2 YYNGEE. V was pared by 2 bases and J by 2 bases, with 8 bases between. The CDR3 coding sequence is TGTGCCAGCAGCGTGGGCGGGGCCTACAATGAGCAGTTCTTC. Translation: CASSVGGAYNEQFF.

The chain carries TRBV27 and TRBJ2-2; D possibly corresponds to TRBD2 (6 bases). Germline CDR1 MNHEY, CDR2 SMNVEV (reference sequence). CDR3 size: 15 residues. With 5 bases removed from V and 5 bases from J, the gap between germline ends came to 15 bases. The CDR3 sequence is CASSRGRRETGELFF. The CDR3 nucleotides read TGTGCCAGCAGTCGGGGCAGGAGGGAAACCGGGGAGCTGTTTTTT.

This chain links TRBV30 with TRBJ1-2; 8 positions agree with TRBD1. Germline lookup yields CDR1 GTSNPN and CDR2 SVGIG (reference sequence). The CDR3 has 14 amino acids. V lost 2 bases and J lost 4; bases outside the gene matches: 6. Written as DNA, the CDR3 is TGTGCCTGGAGTCGGGGACAGGCGCGCTATGGCTACACCTTC. Amino acid sequence: CAWSRGQARYGYTF.

This clone was recorded only once. The CDR3 reads CASSLARQDNEQYF. As DNA, the CDR3 is TGTGCCAGCAGCTTAGCGCGGCAGGACAACGAGCAGTACTTC. V and J are TRBV7-2 and TRBJ2-7, with D possibly matching TRBD1 (5 bases). Trimming stripped 0 bases from V and 5 bases from J, with 11 bases between. Germline V gene sequence: CDR1 SGHTA, CDR2 FQGNSA. This CDR3 has 14 residues.

CDR3 region: CASNQGARSYNEQFF. The DNA of the CDR3 is TGTGCCAGCAACCAAGGGGCTCGCTCCTACAATGAGCAGTTCTTC. The V call is TRBV5-8, the J call TRBJ2-1; D is possibly TRBD1 (5 bases). The CDR3 spans 15 residues. Germline CDR1 reads SGHTS; CDR2 reads YDEGEE. V dropped 6 bases and J dropped 0 bases, with 13 bases sitting between them.

The chain has TRBV28 and TRBJ2-1; a weak D match, TRBD2 (6 bases). From germline, CDR1 is MDHEN and CDR2 SYDVKM. This CDR3 is 15 amino acids long. V lost 1 base to trimming and J lost 0 bases, with 7 bases between them. CDR3 nucleotide sequence: TGTGCCAGCAGTTTATACGGGAGCTCCTACAATGAGCAGTTCTTC. Translated: CASSLYGSSYNEQFF.

This clone occurred a few times. The V gene is TRBV27, the J gene TRBJ2-1; D may be TRBD2 (6 bases). Per germline, CDR1 MNHEY and CDR2 SMNVEV (reference sequence). The CDR3 contains 14 residues. Trimming cost V 6 bases and J 8 bases, with 17 bases left between them. CDR3 DNA: TGTGCCAGCAGGATAACCGGGACTGGGGATGAGCAGTTCTTC. It codes for CASRITGTGDEQFF.

The chain joins TRBV2 to TRBJ1-4, with TRBD1 matching 7 bases. This CDR3 contains 14 residues. The ends lost 6 bases at V and 4 bases at J; junction bases unmatched: 5. Germline V gene data show CDR1 as SNHLY and CDR2 as FYNNEI. CDR3 loop: CASRGDSSNEKLFF. CDR3 coding DNA: TGTGCCAGCAGGGGGGACAGCAGTAATGAAAAACTGTTTTTT.